This T cell receptor (beta chain) was captured in a study of cytomegalovirus exposure and HLA in healthy donors (dated by TCRdb to 2016 to 2017). The study in broad terms: According to an earlier analysis of around 600 of the donors, 150 million to 200 million T cells yielded 95 million to 140 million unique TCR beta sequences and about 280 Gb of sequence data. Of the approximately 400 genotyped donors, 81% were placed in the genetic ancestry cluster associated with self-reported Caucasian donors. In a later genetic analysis, genome-wide SNP genotypes for about three fifths of the 666 donors were used, and that subset was treated as a discovery cohort. Every repertoire in the discovery cohort had been generated on one and the same sequencing platform. Donor age, sex, ethnicity and CMV serostatus were compiled alongside the repertoire data. Typing coverage varied by locus: roughly 629-640 donors for A, B, C, DRB1 and DQB1; under 550 for DQA1; more than 600 for DPA1; fewer than 480 for DPB1. On average, around 200,000 unique TCR beta nucleotide sequences were sequenced per donor among some 420 genotyped donors of the cohort, with roughly 18% of those sequences being non-productive. The study was designed to test whether signatures of past pathogen exposure could be identified by cataloging public T cell receptors. The study combined high-throughput TCR immunosequencing, statistical association of individual TCRs with disease status, and machine learning to predict cytomegalovirus infection status. In the later analysis, no new phenotypic data were used to find candidate immune exposures; instead, reliance was placed on TCR beta sequences and their occurrence across donors. Class I and class II HLA loci were covered by the typing at four-digit resolution. An earlier analysis of around 640 of the donors used high-throughput TCR beta sequencing to judge whether each TCR beta V gene segment behaved as functional or pseudogenic. Besides the first cohort of roughly 640 subjects, a separate validation cohort made up of 120 different subjects was used. An early release that covered roughly 600 HLA-typed donors contained approximately 300 gigabases of sequencing data and 80 million or so unique TCR sequences. Roughly five DR-DQ haplotypes were treated as single units for association and clustering because of strong linkage in the cohort. Using immunosequencing, the study profiled T cell repertoires from 550 to 750 subjects and related those repertoires to cytomegalovirus serostatus. In a later analysis, previously published TCR beta repertoires from 670 or so donors were re-analyzed and high-resolution HLA genotyping was added so that TCR occurrence patterns could be studied.

What the work shows at the level of the full study, not this receptor alone: In this cohort, only TCR beta chains were sequenced, and detectable features were limited by the absence of alpha or paired-chain data. V-gene and J-gene trimming of TCR beta chains was associated with a missense DCLRE1C variant in a later genetic analysis, and the association was replicated in an independent cohort. When HLA alleles, especially DR and DQ, strongly co-occurred, TCR associations were difficult to assign to individual alleles. In a later analysis, most CMV-associated TCR beta chains were found to appear HLA-restricted, with HLA associations seemingly driven largely by CMV exposure. Linkage disequilibrium might explain the correlated functional status among segregating V segments, but an unknown experimental factor could not be ruled out. The only immune exposure information available for the cohort was CMV serostatus. While some public TCRs were present in many individuals, most TCR sequences turned up only very rarely across donors. Some 15 rarely observed V segments, including chromosome 9 orphons, were excluded from the earlier analysis of just under 600 of the donors because counts were too low. A further reported finding was that TCR beta sequences accurately predicted the HLA-A and HLA-B alleles for most subjects in the first cohort. A cluster of highly shared sequence variants was judged likely to represent a technical artifact of the sequencing pipeline. Three of the identified cytomegalovirus-associated TCR beta chains were confirmed in vitro to be specific for cytomegalovirus antigens. According to a later analysis, parvovirus B19, influenza, CMV and Epstein-Barr virus appeared linked to several top co-occurrence clusters. Because HLA typing was unavailable for some donors at each locus, only the typed subset was used in association tests. The classifier was reported to diagnose cytomegalovirus status with high specificity and sensitivity in both the original cohort and the validation cohort. Some IMGT-functional V segments, including TRBV6-2 and TRBV6-3, could not be distinguished by the 87-base-pair reads and were therefore excluded. Sequencing depth was assumed to be roughly uniform across donors in the presence/absence analyses, though that assumption may not hold. It was suggested by the authors that the approach could potentially be generalized to other disease states and immunological phenotypes. In a later analysis, TCR association rates were found to vary across HLA loci, with the most associated TCRs seen for DRB1 alleles and the fewest for HLA-C alleles. The study gave a list of under 200 TCR beta chains associated with cytomegalovirus. In an earlier analysis of approximately 600 of the donors, most TCR beta V segments were observed in productive rearrangements about 87% or about 30% of the time, broadly matching IMGT annotations. A later analysis found that HLA-associated TCR beta chains were more clonally expanded and had lower generation probabilities than equally common non-associated chains. In a later genetic analysis, fewer N-insertions in productive TCRs were reported among donors in an Asian-associated ancestry cluster than the approximately 710-donor mean. A later analysis associated about 17,000 TCR beta sequences with specific HLA alleles at a false discovery rate of 0.05.

V is trimmed back by 2 bases and J by 1 base, and the junction contains 7 bases that no gene match accounts for. Its CDR3 holds 17 amino acids, cysteine through phenylalanine. The retained sequence is limited to the CDR3, 51 bases, with the frame set at the first base. The germline V gene encodes CDR1 SEHNR and CDR2 FQNEAQ (reference sequence). The library relied on the immunoSEQ multiplex PCR assay. The multiplex PCR relied on a mix of 60 forward primers for TCR Vbeta segments and 13 reverse primers for TCR Jbeta segments. The CDR3 region of rearranged TCR beta genes was amplified from genomic DNA with a multiplex PCR assay. The amplified TCR beta libraries were sequenced on the Illumina HiSeq System as 87-base-pair reads. The paper's data handling went like this. In a later analysis, 80 million or so unique TCR beta chains were counted across the approximately 640 repertoires, and roughly 11 million of these chains were shared by at least two donors. Raw reads were error-corrected and collapsed into unique sequences by a nearest-neighbor algorithm in which closely related sequences were merged to remove PCR and sequencing errors. Alignment of CDR3 sequences to IMGT reference sequences was used to assign V, D and J gene segments. For a sequence to be retained, a match of at least six nucleotides to both a V gene segment and a J gene segment was required. A rearrangement was called productive if the CDR3 had no stop codons and remained in frame with V and J, and every other rearrangement was called non-productive. CDR3 was defined by IMGT convention, running from the second conserved V-encoded cysteine to the conserved J-encoded phenylalanine. The earlier analysis of about 610 of the donors excluded any sequence lacking an unambiguous match to a single V gene segment. In an earlier analysis of several hundred of the donors, V segments were called functional above 56.7% productive rearrangements and were called segregating when the between-donor standard deviation exceeded 5%. A statistical classification framework was built to diagnose cytomegalovirus status from the catalog of TCR beta chain sequences. In a later analysis, V and J genes were assigned by comparing TCR nucleotide sequences against IMGT/GENE-DB human TR gene sequences. In a later analysis, CDR3 sequences and most-parsimonious VDJ recombination scenarios were assigned using the TCRdist pipeline. In a later analysis, each TCR beta chain was defined by its CDR3 amino acid sequence together with its V-gene family, and reads lacking a unique V-gene family were excluded. A later analysis removed over 500 highly shared, low-generation-probability nucleotide sequences to deal with suspected cross-contamination and a sequencing artifact. In a later analysis, a clonal expansion index was calculated for each public chain from normalized within-repertoire ranks of inferred template counts. In a later analysis, generation probabilities were computed with a VDJ recombination model fitted to out-of-frame rearrangements, and the resulting probabilities were checked against IGoR. A later analysis scored TCR-TCR, TCR-HLA and TCR-CMV co-occurrence with hypergeometric tests, applying a repertoire-size bias correction to TCR pairs. In a later analysis, false discovery rates were estimated by permuting HLA or CMV assignments 20 times. In a later analysis, co-occurring TCRs were grouped with DBSCAN, and TCRdist sequence similarity was added when clustering was performed within HLA-allele-positive subsets. For co-occurrence clustering, repertoires with fewer than 30,000 or more than 120,000 public chains were excluded, along with about five repertoires with anomalous nucleotide sharing. As stored in TCRdb, this immuneACCESS dataset retains in-frame rearrangements with V and J assigned. A fraction of the clones does not appear; measured against another copy, unresolved V genes explain less than half of the discrepancy, and the remainder lacks a known reason. V and J calls and clone size are copied from that table; D and trimming were computed from the DNA. This sample's table lists about 55,000 clones. The ten largest account for around 10% of the sample.

The cohort was made up of approximately 700 healthy bone marrow donors. All cohort members were sampled while nominally healthy, although unrecorded immune exposures were likely present. The donor tested CMV seropositive and was one of the 289 seropositive cohort members. Every donor gave a peripheral blood sample, and the peripheral blood mononuclear cells from that sample were used for TCR beta sequencing. Genomic DNA was extracted from the blood cell samples with the Qiagen DNeasy Blood Extraction Kit. In the case of this clone: This receptor's antigen is unknown.

The TCR originated in a man aged 45-60 years in good health and CMV-seropositive. Source material: PBMCs. Recombination joined TRBV7-9 with TRBJ1-1, with 10 bases matching TRBD1. The sequenced DNA is TGTGCCAGCAGCTTATTTGGGACAGGGGTCGGGAACACTGAAGCTTTCTTT. Its translation reads: CASSLFGTGVGNTEAFF.